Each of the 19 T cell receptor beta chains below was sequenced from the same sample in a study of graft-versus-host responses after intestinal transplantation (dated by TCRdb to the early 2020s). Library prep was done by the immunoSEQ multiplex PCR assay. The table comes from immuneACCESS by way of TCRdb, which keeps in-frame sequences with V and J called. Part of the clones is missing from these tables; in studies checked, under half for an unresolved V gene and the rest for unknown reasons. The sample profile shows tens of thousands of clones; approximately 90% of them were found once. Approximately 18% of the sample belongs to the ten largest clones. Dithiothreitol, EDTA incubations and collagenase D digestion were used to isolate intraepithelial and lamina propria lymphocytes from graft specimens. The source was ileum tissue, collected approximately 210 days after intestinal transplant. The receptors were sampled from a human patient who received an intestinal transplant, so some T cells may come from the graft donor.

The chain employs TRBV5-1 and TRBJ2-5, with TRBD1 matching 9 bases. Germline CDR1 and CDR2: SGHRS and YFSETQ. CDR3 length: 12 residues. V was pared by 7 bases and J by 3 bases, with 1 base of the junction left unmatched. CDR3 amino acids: CASRTGEETQYF. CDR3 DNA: TGCGCCAGCCGGACAGGGGAAGAGACCCAGTACTTC.

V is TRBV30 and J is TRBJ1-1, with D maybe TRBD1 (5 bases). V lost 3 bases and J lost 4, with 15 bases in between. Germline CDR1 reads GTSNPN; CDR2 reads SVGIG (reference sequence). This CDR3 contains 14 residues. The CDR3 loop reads CAWRRQGEGTEAFF. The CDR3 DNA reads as TGTGCCTGGAGGAGGCAGGGAGAGGGCACTGAAGCTTTCTTT. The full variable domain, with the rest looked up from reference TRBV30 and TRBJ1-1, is SQTIHQWPATLVQPVGSPLSLECTVEGTSNPNLYWYRQAAGRGLQLLFYSVGIGQISSEVPQNLSASRPQDRQFILSSKKLLLSDSGFYLCAWRRQGEGTEAFFGQGTRLTVV.

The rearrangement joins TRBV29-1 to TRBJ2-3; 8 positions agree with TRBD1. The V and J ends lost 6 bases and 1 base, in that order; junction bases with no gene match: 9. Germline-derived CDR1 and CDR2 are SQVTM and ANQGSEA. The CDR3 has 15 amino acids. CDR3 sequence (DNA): TGCAGCGTCGCCAGGGGACAGGCCGGCACAGATACGCAGTATTTT. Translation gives CSVARGQAGTDTQYF.

The CDR3 sequence is CASSWTGTPRTDTQYF. CDR3 in DNA: TGTGCCAGCAGTTGGACCGGGACGCCACGCACAGATACGCAGTATTTT. V and J are TRBV2 and TRBJ2-3; either TRBD1 or TRBD2 may supply D (5 bases each). This CDR3 region has 16 residues. Trimming shortened V by 5 bases and J by 1 base, and 16 bases separated the two germline ends. The germline gives CDR1 SNHLY, CDR2 FYNNEI.

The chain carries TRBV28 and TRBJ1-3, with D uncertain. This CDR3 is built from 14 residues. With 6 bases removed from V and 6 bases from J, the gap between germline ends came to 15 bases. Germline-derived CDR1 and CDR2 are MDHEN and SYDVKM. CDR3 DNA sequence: TGTGCCAGCAGGCGCGATCTGTTGGCAAACACCATATATTTT. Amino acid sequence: CASRRDLLANTIYF. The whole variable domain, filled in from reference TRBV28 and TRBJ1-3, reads DVKVTQSSRYLVKRTGEKVFLECVQDMDHENMFWYRQDPGLGLRLIYFSYDVKMKEKGDIPEGYSVSREKKERFSLILESASTNQTSMYLCASRRDLLANTIYFGEGSWLTVV.

Here the CDR3 DNA reads TGTGCCACCAGCAGGGCCAGACTCTTGTCTAGCAATCAGCCCCAGCATTTT. This translates into CATSRARLLSSNQPQHF. The chain is built from TRBV15 and TRBJ1-5; D gene ambiguous. Germline V gene data show CDR1 as LNHNV and CDR2 as YYDKDF (reference sequence). Trimming cost V 3 bases and J 0 bases, with 15 bases left between them. The length of the CDR3 is 17 residues.

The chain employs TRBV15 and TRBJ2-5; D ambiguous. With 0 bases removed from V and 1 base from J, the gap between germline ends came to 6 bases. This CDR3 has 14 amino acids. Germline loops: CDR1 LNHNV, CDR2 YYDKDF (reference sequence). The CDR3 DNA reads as TGTGCCACCAGCAGAGATTTCGGCCAAGAGACCCAGTACTTC. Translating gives CATSRDFGQETQYF.

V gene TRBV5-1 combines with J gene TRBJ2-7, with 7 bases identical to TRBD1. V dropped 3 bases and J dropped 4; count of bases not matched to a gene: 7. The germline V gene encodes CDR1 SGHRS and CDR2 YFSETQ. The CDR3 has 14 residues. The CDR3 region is CASSYPGQRYEQYF. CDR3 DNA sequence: TGCGCCAGCAGCTATCCGGGACAGAGATACGAGCAGTACTTC.

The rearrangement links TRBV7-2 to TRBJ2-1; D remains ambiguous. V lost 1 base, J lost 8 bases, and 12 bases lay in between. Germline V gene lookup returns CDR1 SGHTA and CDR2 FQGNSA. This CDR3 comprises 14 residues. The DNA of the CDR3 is TGTGCCAGCAGCTTAGTGAGAAGGCCTTATGAGCAGTTCTTC. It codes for CASSLVRRPYEQFF. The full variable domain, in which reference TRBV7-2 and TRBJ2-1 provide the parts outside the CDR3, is GAGVSQSPSNKVTEKGKDVELRCDPISGHTALYWYRQSLGQGLEFLIYFQGNSAPDKSGLPSDRFSAERTGGSVSTLTIQRTQQEDSAVYLCASSLVRRPYEQFFGPGTRLTVL.

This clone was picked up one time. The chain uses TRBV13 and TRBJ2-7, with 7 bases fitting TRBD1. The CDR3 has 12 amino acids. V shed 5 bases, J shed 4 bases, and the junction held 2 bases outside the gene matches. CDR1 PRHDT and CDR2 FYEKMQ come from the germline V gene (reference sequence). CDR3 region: CASSTTGYEQYF. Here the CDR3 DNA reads TGTGCCAGCAGCACGACAGGGTACGAGCAGTACTTC.

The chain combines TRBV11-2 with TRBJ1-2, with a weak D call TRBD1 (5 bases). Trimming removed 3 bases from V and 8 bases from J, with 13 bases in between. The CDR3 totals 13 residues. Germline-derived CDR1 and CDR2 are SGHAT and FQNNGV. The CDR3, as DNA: TGTGCCAGCAGCTTTAGGGGAATACGGGGCTACACCTTC. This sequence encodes CASSFRGIRGYTF.

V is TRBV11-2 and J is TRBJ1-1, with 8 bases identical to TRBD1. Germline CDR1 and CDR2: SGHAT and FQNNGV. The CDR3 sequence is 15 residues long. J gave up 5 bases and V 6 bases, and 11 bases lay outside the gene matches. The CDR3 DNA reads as TGTGCCAGCAGGGTTGGGCAGGGGGCTGTTACTGAAGCTTTCTTT. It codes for CASRVGQGAVTEAFF.

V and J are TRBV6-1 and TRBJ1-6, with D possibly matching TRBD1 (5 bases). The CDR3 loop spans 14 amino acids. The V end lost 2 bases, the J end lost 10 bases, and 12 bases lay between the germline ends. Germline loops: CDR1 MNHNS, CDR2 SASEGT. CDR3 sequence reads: CASSEMGVGSPLHF. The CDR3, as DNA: TGTGCCAGCAGTGAAATGGGGGTTGGATCACCCCTCCACTTT.

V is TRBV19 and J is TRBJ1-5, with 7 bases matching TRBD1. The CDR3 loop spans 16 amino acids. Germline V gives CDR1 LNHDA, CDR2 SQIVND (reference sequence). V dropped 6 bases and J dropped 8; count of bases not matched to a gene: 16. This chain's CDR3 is CASSPGDSRRDEPQHF. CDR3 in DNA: TGTGCCAGTAGCCCAGGGGACAGCAGGCGGGATGAGCCCCAGCATTTT.

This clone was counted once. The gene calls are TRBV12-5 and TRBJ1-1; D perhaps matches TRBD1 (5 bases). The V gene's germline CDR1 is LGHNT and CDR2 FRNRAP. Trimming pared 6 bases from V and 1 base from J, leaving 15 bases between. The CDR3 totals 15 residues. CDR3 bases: TGTGCTAGTGGGACCGGGACGAGGGGGAACACTGAAGCTTTCTTT. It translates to CASGTGTRGNTEAFF.

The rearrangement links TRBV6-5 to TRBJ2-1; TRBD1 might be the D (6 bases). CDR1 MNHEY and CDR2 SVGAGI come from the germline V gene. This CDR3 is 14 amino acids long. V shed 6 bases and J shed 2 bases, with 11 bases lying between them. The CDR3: CASSQQGPYNEQFF. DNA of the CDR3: TGTGCCAGCAGCCAACAGGGCCCCTACAATGAGCAGTTCTTC.

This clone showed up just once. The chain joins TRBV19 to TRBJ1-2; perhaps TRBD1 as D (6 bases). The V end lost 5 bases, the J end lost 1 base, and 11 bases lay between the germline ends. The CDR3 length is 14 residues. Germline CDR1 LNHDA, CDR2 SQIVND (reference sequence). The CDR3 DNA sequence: TGTGCCAGTAGTCCAGGGGCGGGTAACTATGGCTACACCTTC. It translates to CASSPGAGNYGYTF.

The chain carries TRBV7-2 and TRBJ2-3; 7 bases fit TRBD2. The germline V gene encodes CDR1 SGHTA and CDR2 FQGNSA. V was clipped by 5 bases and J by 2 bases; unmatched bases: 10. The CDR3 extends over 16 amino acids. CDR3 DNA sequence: TGTGCCAGCAGCCGTGGGGGGAGGGTGGACACAGATACGCAGTATTTT. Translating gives CASSRGGRVDTDTQYF. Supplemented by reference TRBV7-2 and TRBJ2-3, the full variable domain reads GAGVSQSPSNKVTEKGKDVELRCDPISGHTALYWYRQSLGQGLEFLIYFQGNSAPDKSGLPSDRFSAERTGGSVSTLTIQRTQQEDSAVYLCASSRGGRVDTDTQYFGPGTRLTVL.

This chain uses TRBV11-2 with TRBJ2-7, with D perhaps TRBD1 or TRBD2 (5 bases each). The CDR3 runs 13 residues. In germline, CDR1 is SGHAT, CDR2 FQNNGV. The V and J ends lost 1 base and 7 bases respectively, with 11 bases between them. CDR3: CASSLGGTGEQYF. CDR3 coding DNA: TGTGCCAGCAGCTTAGGGGGGACGGGTGAGCAGTACTTC. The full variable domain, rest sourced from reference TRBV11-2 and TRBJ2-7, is EAGVAQSPRYKIIEKRQSVAFWCNPISGHATLYWYQQILGQGPKLLIQFQNNGVVDDSQLPKDRFSAERLKGVDSTLKIQPAKLEDSAVYLCASSLGGTGEQYFGPGTRLTVT.